The next 32 T cell receptor beta chains were all read from a single sample in a study of OX40 agonist ivuxolimab in advanced cancers. Assay used: immunoSEQ multiplex PCR; TCRdb lists only in-frame clones, some missing. The repertoire holds about 86,000 clones, with around 90% as singletons. Here the sequenced sample was CD4+ or CD8+ T cells sorted from blood, taken in a trial of the OX40 agonist ivuxolimab. The source of these receptors is an adult with an advanced solid tumor such as melanoma, head and neck, liver or kidney cancer.

This chain uses TRBV6-5 with TRBJ2-4; no clear D. The CDR3 runs 13 residues. Trimming took off 8 bases at V and 1 base at J, with 9 bases between the two ends. The germline CDR1 and CDR2 sequences are MNHEY and SVGAGI. CDR3 bases: TGTGCCAGCCGCCCTGGGGCCAAAAACATTCAGTACTTC. Translation: CASRPGAKNIQYF.

The chain joins TRBV7-9 to TRBJ1-6; 8 positions agree with TRBD1. Germline-derived CDR1 and CDR2 are SEHNR and FQNEAQ (reference sequence). This CDR3 is built from 15 residues. Trimming took 4 bases from V and 7 from J; bases not matched to a gene: 6. In DNA form, the CDR3 reads TGTGCCAGCAGCTCAGGACAGGGTCAGAATTCACCCCTCCACTTT. Amino acids: CASSSGQGQNSPLHF.

The chain couples TRBV2 to TRBJ2-7; D might be TRBD1 (5 bases). V lost 7 bases to trimming and J lost 0 bases, with 13 bases between them. The CDR3 is 14 amino acids. CDR1 SNHLY and CDR2 FYNNEI come from the germline V gene. CDR3 residues: CASKLQGSSYEQYF. CDR3 nucleotides: TGTGCCAGCAAGCTTCAGGGATCCTCCTACGAGCAGTACTTC.

This clone was counted only a few times. This chain uses TRBV9 with TRBJ2-5, with 10 bases aligning to TRBD1. This CDR3 is 15 amino acids long. Trimming removed 2 bases from V and 1 base from J; junction bases left unmatched: 2. In germline, CDR1 is SGDLS, CDR2 YYNGEE. CDR3 in amino acids: CASSVGQGIQETQYF. In DNA form, the CDR3 reads TGTGCCAGCAGCGTGGGACAGGGGATCCAAGAGACCCAGTACTTC.

V usage is TRBV11-2 and J usage is TRBJ2-5; D gene ambiguous. The J call may be mistaken, given a closer DNA end match to TRBJ2-7. CDR1 and CDR2 (germline): SGHAT, FQNNGV. The CDR3 consists of 14 residues. The CDR3 nucleotides read TGTGCCAGCAGCTTATTAGGAAGACGGTTCGAGCAGTACTTC. Amino acids: CASSLLGRRFEQYF.

V usage is TRBV7-8 and J usage is TRBJ1-2, with D hard to call. The CDR3 loop spans 13 amino acids. Germline CDR1 SGHVS, CDR2 FQNEAQ. The ends were cut back, 1 base at V and 6 bases at J, with 9 bases in the middle. CDR3 residues: CASSLDRSNGYTF. The CDR3 DNA follows: TGTGCCAGCAGCTTAGATAGGTCCAATGGCTACACCTTC. Combining the CDR3 with reference TRBV7-8 and TRBJ1-2 gives the whole variable domain GAGVSQSPRYKVAKRGQDVALRCDPISGHVSLFWYQQALGQGPEFLTYFQNEAQLDKSGLPSDRFFAERPEGSVSTLKIQRTQQEDSAVYLCASSLDRSNGYTFGSGTRLTVV.

The V and J genes are TRBV11-2 and TRBJ2-7; 7 bases are a match to TRBD2. Germline V lookup: CDR1 SGHAT, CDR2 FQNNGV. V shed 5 bases, J shed 3 bases, and the junction held 7 bases outside the gene matches. The CDR3 has 14 residues. DNA of the CDR3: TGTGCCAGCAGCCGTTGGGGAGGGAACTACGAGCAGTACTTC. It codes for CASSRWGGNYEQYF.

This sequence joins TRBV27 and TRBJ2-7, with 14 bases matching TRBD2. With 1 base clipped from V and 6 bases from J, the junction kept 5 bases outside the gene matches. Germline loops: CDR1 MNHEY, CDR2 SMNVEV (reference sequence). The CDR3 totals 16 residues. CDR3 nucleotide sequence: TGTGCCAGCAGTTTATTGGCGGGACTAGCGGGGGCCGAGCAGTACTTC. Its protein is CASSLLAGLAGAEQYF.

This chain joins TRBV19 and TRBJ2-2; tentative D call: TRBD1 (5 bases). This CDR3 is built from 14 residues. Trimming took 3 bases from V and 0 from J, leaving 5 bases between them. Germline CDR1 is LNHDA and CDR2 is SQIVND (reference sequence). Here the CDR3 DNA reads TGTGCCAGTAGTATCAGGGCGAACACCGGGGAGCTGTTTTTT. It translates to CASSIRANTGELFF. Full variable domain (rest looked up from reference TRBV19 and TRBJ2-2): DGGITQSPKYLFRKEGQNVTLSCEQNLNHDAMYWYRQDPGQGLRLIYYSQIVNDFQKGDIAEGYSVSREKKESFPLTVTSAQKNPTAFYLCASSIRANTGELFFGEGSRLTVL.

The genes are TRBV4-2 and TRBJ2-7; either TRBD1 or TRBD2 may supply D (6 bases each). The V end lost 0 bases, the J end lost 6 bases, and 18 bases lay between the germline ends. In germline, CDR1 is LGHNA, CDR2 YNFKEQ. This CDR3 is built from 16 residues. The CDR3 bases are TGTGCCAGCAGCCAAGAAGGTAGCGGAGCCAGGGGCGAGCAGTACTTC. Translating it yields CASSQEGSGARGEQYF.

This clone was detected a few times. This chain joins TRBV2 and TRBJ1-5; D call uncertain. Germline lookup yields CDR1 SNHLY and CDR2 FYNNEI. The CDR3 is 13 residues long. Trimming shortened V by 5 bases and J by 3 bases, and 8 bases separated the two germline ends. CDR3: CASSRDFNQPQHF. CDR3 nucleotide sequence: TGTGCCAGCAGTAGAGACTTCAATCAGCCCCAGCATTTT.

This sequence joins TRBV28 and TRBJ1-5, with 7 bases identical to TRBD1. The CDR3 totals 12 residues. From germline, CDR1 is MDHEN and CDR2 SYDVKM. V shed 8 bases, J shed 7 bases, and the junction held 5 bases outside the gene matches. The CDR3 spells CASRQGDQPQHF. CDR3 nucleotide sequence: TGTGCCAGCCGACAGGGAGACCAGCCCCAGCATTTT.

This clone was found once. V is TRBV5-4 and J is TRBJ2-3; 8 bases are shared with TRBD2. CDR1 is SGHNT, CDR2 YYREEE, per germline (reference sequence). V shed 4 bases and J 0 bases; nucleotides not matched to a gene: 7. The CDR3 length is 16 residues. The CDR3 spells CASSIQAGASTDTQYF. Here the CDR3 DNA reads TGTGCCAGCAGCATACAAGCGGGGGCTAGCACAGATACGCAGTATTTT.

The CDR3 loop is CASSPPGVIGADEQFF. The CDR3 nucleotides are TGCGCCAGCAGCCCTCCCGGGGTAATTGGCGCCGATGAGCAGTTCTTC. The V call is TRBV4-1, the J call TRBJ2-1; TRBD2 is a possible D gene (5 bases). Trimming removed 4 bases at V and 8 bases at J, with 21 bases between. The CDR3 loop spans 16 amino acids. Germline V gives CDR1 MGHRA, CDR2 YSYEKL.

The chain links TRBV7-2 to TRBJ1-2; 7 bases line up with TRBD1. The V gene's germline CDR1 is SGHTA and CDR2 FQGNSA. V shed 0 bases and J 5 bases; nucleotides not matched to a gene: 9. The CDR3 consists of 16 residues. DNA for the CDR3: TGTGCCAGCAGCTTAGCGCCGGGACAGCCCCTATATGGCTACACCTTC. This codes for CASSLAPGQPLYGYTF.

The V call is TRBV7-2, the J call TRBJ2-3, with a weak D call TRBD2 (7 bases). V dropped 1 base and J dropped 0 bases, with 20 bases sitting between them. The CDR3 consists of 19 residues. The germline V gene has CDR1 SGHTA and CDR2 FQGNSA. CDR3 loop: CASSLVPSGWGLSTDTQYF. The CDR3 region has the DNA TGTGCCAGCAGCTTAGTTCCTAGCGGTTGGGGGCTTAGCACAGATACGCAGTATTTT.

This chain connects TRBV5-1 to TRBJ1-1; no reliable D call. The CDR3 is 15 residues long. CDR1 is SGHRS, CDR2 YFSETQ, per germline. Trimming pared 1 base from V and 0 bases from J, leaving 10 bases between. CDR3 nucleotide sequence: TGCGCCAGCAGCTTGCGGGGTGAAGTGAACACTGAAGCTTTCTTT. Amino acids: CASSLRGEVNTEAFF.

This clone turned up a few times. The J gene is TRBJ1-1, the V gene TRBV28, with 10 positions matching TRBD1. J lost 3 bases, V lost 4 bases, and 8 bases had no gene match. CDR1 MDHEN and CDR2 SYDVKM come from the germline V gene. CDR3 length equals 16 residues. The CDR3 protein is CASSSQRQGAHTEAFF. CDR3 DNA sequence: TGTGCCAGCAGTTCGCAACGACAGGGGGCGCACACTGAAGCTTTCTTT.

The J gene is TRBJ2-7, the V gene TRBV27, with D perhaps assigned TRBD1 or TRBD2 (6 bases each). The CDR3 spans 18 residues. CDR1 and CDR2 (germline): MNHEY, SMNVEV (reference sequence). Trimming removed 1 base at V and 4 bases at J, with 23 bases between. CDR3 DNA sequence: TGTGCCAGCAGTTTATTAGGTGGAGGGGGTCAGGGTTTGTACGAGCAGTACTTC. Protein sequence: CASSLLGGGGQGLYEQYF.

The chain is built from TRBV7-2 and TRBJ2-7; D is perhaps TRBD1 (6 bases). The CDR3 consists of 12 residues. The germline CDR1 and CDR2 sequences are SGHTA and FQGNSA. Trimming took 5 bases from V and 6 from J, leaving 11 bases between them. The CDR3 protein is CASSTQGGEQYF. DNA of the CDR3: TGTGCCAGCAGCACACAGGGTGGCGAGCAGTACTTC.

This chain joins TRBV2 and TRBJ2-1, with TRBD2 matching 7 bases. Germline lookup yields CDR1 SNHLY and CDR2 FYNNEI. The length of the CDR3 is 15 residues. With V trimmed by 5 bases and J by 1 base, 5 bases remained unmatched. CDR3 DNA: TGTGCCAGCAGTCGTAGCGGGCTGTCCTACAATGAGCAGTTCTTC. Its translation is CASSRSGLSYNEQFF. Full variable domain (missing parts from reference TRBV2 and TRBJ2-1): EPEVTQTPSHQVTQMGQEVILRCVPISNHLYFYWYRQILGQKVEFLVSFYNNEISEKSEIFDDQFSVERPDGSNFTLKIRSTKLEDSAMYFCASSRSGLSYNEQFFGPGTRLTVL.

The chain employs TRBV7-9 and TRBJ2-5; tentatively, D is TRBD1 (6 bases). The CDR3 loop spans 13 amino acids. V was trimmed by 2 bases and J by 5 bases, leaving 9 bases between them. Germline CDR1 reads SEHNR; CDR2 reads FQNEAQ (reference sequence). This chain's CDR3 is CASSLSGDETQYF. The CDR3 bases are TGTGCCAGCAGCTTATCAGGGGATGAGACCCAGTACTTC.

The chain recombines TRBV5-5 with TRBJ2-5; TRBD2 aligns across 10 bases. This CDR3 has 17 amino acids. Germline V lookup: CDR1 SGHKS, CDR2 YYEKEE (reference sequence). The ends lost 0 bases at V and 5 bases at J; junction bases unmatched: 10. The CDR3 coding sequence is TGTGCCAGCAGCTTGGGCCTAGCGGGAGCTTCCCGGGAGACCCAGTACTTC. As protein: CASSLGLAGASRETQYF.

The chain employs TRBV16 and TRBJ2-2, with a possible D match to TRBD1 (5 bases). Deletions cut 5 bases from V and 2 bases from J, with 18 bases between. This CDR3 spans 17 amino acids. Germline V gene sequence: CDR1 KGHSY, CDR2 FQNENV. In DNA, the CDR3 is TGTGCCAGCAGCGACTCGCTAAGGGGCGCAAACACCGGGGAGCTGTTTTTT. This encodes CASSDSLRGANTGELFF.

DNA for the CDR3: TGTGCCAGCAGCTCGACAGGGGAGGGGTTCCCTTACTCTGGGGCCAACGTCCTGACTTTC. It specifies CASSSTGEGFPYSGANVLTF. This rearrangement joins TRBV7-3 to TRBJ2-6, with D possibly TRBD1 on 8 matching bases. CDR1 and CDR2 from the germline V gene are SGHTA and FQGTGA. The CDR3 is 20 residues long. V was pared by 4 bases and J by 0 bases, with 22 bases between.

The CDR3 DNA sequence: TGCGCCAGCAGTGAGGACAGGCGCGGGGCACCCCTCCACTTT. Translating it yields CASSEDRRGAPLHF. The chain recombines TRBV10-1 with TRBJ1-6; D is possibly TRBD1 (6 bases). CDR1 is WNHNN, CDR2 SYGVQD, per germline (reference sequence). Deletions cut 2 bases from V and 11 bases from J, with 13 bases between. The CDR3 covers 14 residues.

This chain uses TRBV19 with TRBJ2-5, with unresolved D. The CDR3 totals 14 residues. Germline CDR1 reads LNHDA; CDR2 reads SQIVND (reference sequence). Trimming cost V 1 base and J 0 bases, with 6 bases left between them. The CDR3 nucleotides read TGTGCCAGTAGTATAGGCCCGTACCAAGAGACCCAGTACTTC. It encodes CASSIGPYQETQYF.

The V gene is TRBV6-5, the J gene TRBJ2-7; TRBD1 is a possible D gene (6 bases). Trimming took off 3 bases at V and 2 bases at J, with 14 bases between the two ends. Per germline, CDR1 MNHEY and CDR2 SVGAGI. There are 15 residues in the CDR3. This chain's CDR3 is CASSYSSDSAYEQYF. For the CDR3, the DNA is TGTGCCAGCAGTTATTCCTCGGACAGCGCCTACGAGCAGTACTTC.

The chain employs TRBV5-1 and TRBJ1-1; tentatively, D is TRBD1 (6 bases). Trimming cost V 3 bases and J 1 base, with 10 bases left between them. Germline V CDR1 and CDR2: SGHRS, YFSETQ. There are 14 residues in the CDR3. CDR3 bases: TGCGCCAGCAGCTGGGGAGGGGGGAACACTGAAGCTTTCTTT. Encoded protein: CASSWGGGNTEAFF.

V and J are TRBV6-1 and TRBJ1-1; 11 bases are shared with TRBD1. Trimming took 4 bases from V and 3 from J; bases not matched to a gene: 4. Germline CDR1 is MNHNS and CDR2 is SASEGT. The CDR3 is 15 residues long. The CDR3 nucleotides are TGTGCCAGCAGTGCAGGGACAGGGGGGGACACTGAAGCTTTCTTT. Residues: CASSAGTGGDTEAFF.

A remark on this clone: Compared with germline, one end of the junction differs, possibly owing to a read error. The chain has TRBV5-1 and TRBJ1-4; D is uncertain. From germline, CDR1 is SGHRS and CDR2 YFSETQ. The CDR3 length is 8 residues. The CDR3 nucleotides are TGCGCCAGCAGCGAGACTCCCTTT. Its translation is CASSETPF.

The J gene is TRBJ2-3, the V gene TRBV9; 10 nucleotides align to TRBD2. Trimming took 4 bases from V and 5 from J; bases not matched to a gene: 10. The V gene's germline CDR1 is SGDLS and CDR2 YYNGEE. This CDR3 is 16 amino acids long. CDR3: CASSPPELAGQDTQYF. The DNA of the CDR3 is TGTGCCAGCAGCCCACCGGAACTAGCGGGACAAGATACGCAGTATTTT.